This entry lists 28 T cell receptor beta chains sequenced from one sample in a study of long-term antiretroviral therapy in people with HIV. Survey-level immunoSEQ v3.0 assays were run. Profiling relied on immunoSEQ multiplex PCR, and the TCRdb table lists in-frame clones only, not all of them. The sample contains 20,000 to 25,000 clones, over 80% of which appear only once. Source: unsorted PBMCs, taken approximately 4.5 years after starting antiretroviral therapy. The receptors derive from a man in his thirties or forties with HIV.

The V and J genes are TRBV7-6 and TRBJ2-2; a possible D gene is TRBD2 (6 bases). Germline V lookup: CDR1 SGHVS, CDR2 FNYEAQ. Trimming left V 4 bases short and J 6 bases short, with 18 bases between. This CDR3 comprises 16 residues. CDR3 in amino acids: CASSSTSRGFPGELFF. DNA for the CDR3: TGTGCCAGCAGCTCCACTAGCCGGGGGTTCCCCGGGGAGCTGTTTTTT.

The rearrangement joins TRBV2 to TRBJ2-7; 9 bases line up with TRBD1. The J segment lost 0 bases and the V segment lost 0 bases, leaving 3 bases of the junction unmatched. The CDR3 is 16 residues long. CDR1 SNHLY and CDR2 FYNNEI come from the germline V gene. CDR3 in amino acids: CASSEAGTGSSYEQYF. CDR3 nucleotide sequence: TGTGCCAGCAGTGAAGCCGGGACAGGGAGCTCCTACGAGCAGTACTTC.

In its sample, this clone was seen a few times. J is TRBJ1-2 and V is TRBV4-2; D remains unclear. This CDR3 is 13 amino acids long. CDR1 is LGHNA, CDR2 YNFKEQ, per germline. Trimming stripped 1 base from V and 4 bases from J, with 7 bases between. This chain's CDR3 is CASSQGQTYGYTF. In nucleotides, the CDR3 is TGTGCCAGCAGCCAAGGGCAGACCTATGGCTACACCTTC.

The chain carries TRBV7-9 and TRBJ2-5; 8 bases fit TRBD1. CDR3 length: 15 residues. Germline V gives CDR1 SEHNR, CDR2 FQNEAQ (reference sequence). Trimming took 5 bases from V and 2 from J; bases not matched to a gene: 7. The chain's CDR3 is CASSPRGRGQETQYF. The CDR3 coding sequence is TGTGCCAGCAGCCCCAGGGGGCGCGGGCAAGAGACCCAGTACTTC.

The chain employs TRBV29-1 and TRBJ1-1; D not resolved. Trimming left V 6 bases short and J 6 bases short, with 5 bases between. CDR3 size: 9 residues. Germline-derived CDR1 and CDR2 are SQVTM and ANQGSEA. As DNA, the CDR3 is TGCAGCGTCGGGGCTGAAGCTTTCTTT. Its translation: CSVGAEAFF.

CDR3 coding DNA: TGTGCCAGCAGCAATCAGCGGGACGCCTCGGGAGAGCAGTTCTTC. Its translation is CASSNQRDASGEQFF. This chain links TRBV7-9 with TRBJ2-1; 7 nucleotides match TRBD2. The CDR3 length is 15 residues. Germline V lookup: CDR1 SEHNR, CDR2 FQNEAQ (reference sequence). Trimming removed 5 bases from V and 10 bases from J; junction bases left unmatched: 14. The full variable domain, completed using reference TRBV7-9 and TRBJ2-1, is DTGVSQNPRHKITKRGQNVTFRCDPISEHNRLYWYRQTLGQGPEFLTYFQNEAQLEKSRLLSDRFSAERPKGSFSTLEIQRTEQGDSAMYLCASSNQRDASGEQFFGPGTRLTVL.

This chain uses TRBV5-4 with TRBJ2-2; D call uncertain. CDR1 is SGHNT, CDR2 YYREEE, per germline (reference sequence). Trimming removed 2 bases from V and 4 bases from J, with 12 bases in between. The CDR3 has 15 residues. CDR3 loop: CASSFGVLFTGELFF. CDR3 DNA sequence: TGTGCCAGCAGCTTTGGGGTTCTCTTCACCGGGGAGCTGTTTTTT.

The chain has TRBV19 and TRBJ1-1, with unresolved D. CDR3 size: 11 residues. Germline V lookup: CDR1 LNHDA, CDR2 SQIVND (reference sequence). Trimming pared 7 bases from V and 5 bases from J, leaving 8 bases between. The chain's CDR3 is CASKLRTEAFF. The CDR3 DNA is TGTGCCAGTAAGTTGCGGACTGAAGCTTTCTTT.

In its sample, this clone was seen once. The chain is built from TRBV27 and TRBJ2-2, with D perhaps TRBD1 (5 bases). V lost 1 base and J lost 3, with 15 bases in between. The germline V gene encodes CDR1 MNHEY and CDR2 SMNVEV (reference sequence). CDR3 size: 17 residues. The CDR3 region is CASSLFNGPGYTGELFF. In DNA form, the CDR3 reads TGTGCCAGCAGTTTATTCAACGGGCCAGGGTACACCGGGGAGCTGTTTTTT.

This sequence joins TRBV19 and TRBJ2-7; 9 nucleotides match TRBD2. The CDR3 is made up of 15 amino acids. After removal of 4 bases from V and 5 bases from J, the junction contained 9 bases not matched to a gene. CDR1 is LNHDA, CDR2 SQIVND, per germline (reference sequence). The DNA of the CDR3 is TGTGCCAGTAGTACCTCCGGGACTAGCCGCGACGAGCAGTACTTC. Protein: CASSTSGTSRDEQYF.

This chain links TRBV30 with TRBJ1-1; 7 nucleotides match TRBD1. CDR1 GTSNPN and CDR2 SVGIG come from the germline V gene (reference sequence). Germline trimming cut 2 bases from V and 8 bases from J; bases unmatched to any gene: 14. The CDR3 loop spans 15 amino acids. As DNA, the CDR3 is TGTGCCTGGAGTAGGGGGGCACAGGGGATCTCAGAAGCTTTCTTT. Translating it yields CAWSRGAQGISEAFF.

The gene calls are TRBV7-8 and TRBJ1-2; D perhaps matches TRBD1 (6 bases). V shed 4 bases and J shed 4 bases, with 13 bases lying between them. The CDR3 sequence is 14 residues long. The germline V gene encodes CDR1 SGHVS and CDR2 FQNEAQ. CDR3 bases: TGTGCCAGCAGCTCACCAGGGGTTACCTATGGCTACACCTTC. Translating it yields CASSSPGVTYGYTF.

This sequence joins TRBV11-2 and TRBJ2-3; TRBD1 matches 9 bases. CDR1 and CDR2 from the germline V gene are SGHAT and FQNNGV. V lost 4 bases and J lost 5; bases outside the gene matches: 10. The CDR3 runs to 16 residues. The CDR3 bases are TGTGCCAGCAGCTCGGTGAACAGGGGGCTTAGAGATACGCAGTATTTT. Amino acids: CASSSVNRGLRDTQYF.

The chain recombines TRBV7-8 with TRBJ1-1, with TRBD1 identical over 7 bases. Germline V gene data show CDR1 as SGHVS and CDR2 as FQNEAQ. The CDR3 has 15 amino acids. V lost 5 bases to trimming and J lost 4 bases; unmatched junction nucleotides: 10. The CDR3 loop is CASSPPTGRGTEAFF. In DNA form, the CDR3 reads TGTGCCAGCAGCCCGCCGACAGGGAGGGGCACTGAAGCTTTCTTT.

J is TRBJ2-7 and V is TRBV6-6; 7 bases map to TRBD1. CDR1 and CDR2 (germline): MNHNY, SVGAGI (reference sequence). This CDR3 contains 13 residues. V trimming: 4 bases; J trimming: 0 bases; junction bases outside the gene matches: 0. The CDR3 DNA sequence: TGTGCCAGCAGTTGGGACAGCTCCTACGAGCAGTACTTC. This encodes CASSWDSSYEQYF.

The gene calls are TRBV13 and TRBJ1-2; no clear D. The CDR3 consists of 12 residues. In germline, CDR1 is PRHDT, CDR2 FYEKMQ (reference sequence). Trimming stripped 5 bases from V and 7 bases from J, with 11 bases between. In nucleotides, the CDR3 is TGTGCCAGCAGCGCCGGTGGCGCTGGCTACACCTTC. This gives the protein CASSAGGAGYTF. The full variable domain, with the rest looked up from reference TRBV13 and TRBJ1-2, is AAGVIQSPRHLIKEKRETATLKCYPIPRHDTVYWYQQGPGQDPQFLISFYEKMQSDKGSIPDRFSAQQFSDYHSELNMSSLELGDSALYFCASSAGGAGYTFGSGTRLTVV.

The CDR3 region has the DNA TGTGCCTGGAGCCCCTTAGGGCCAACTGGAAACACCATATATTTT. Translated: CAWSPLGPTGNTIYF. The chain is built from TRBV30 and TRBJ1-3; D is unresolved. Germline values: CDR1 GTSNPN, CDR2 SVGIG (reference sequence). The V gene lost 3 bases and the J gene lost 2 bases, with 14 bases spanning the gap. This CDR3 is built from 15 residues.

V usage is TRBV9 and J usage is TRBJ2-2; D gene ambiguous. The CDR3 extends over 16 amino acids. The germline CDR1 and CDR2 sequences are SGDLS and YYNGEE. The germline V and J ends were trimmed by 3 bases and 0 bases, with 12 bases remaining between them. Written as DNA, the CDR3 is TGTGCCAGCAGCGGTGGACGGCCTTCGAACACCGGGGAGCTGTTTTTT. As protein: CASSGGRPSNTGELFF.

Here the CDR3 reads CASSLYPTGEKLFF. CDR3 coding DNA: TGTGCCAGCAGCTTATACCCGACGGGTGAAAAACTGTTTTTT. This rearrangement joins TRBV7-9 to TRBJ1-4, with D hard to call. The CDR3 covers 14 residues. The V gene lost 2 bases and the J gene lost 7 bases, with 11 bases spanning the gap. Germline V gives CDR1 SEHNR, CDR2 FQNEAQ (reference sequence). The full variable domain, rest sourced from reference TRBV7-9 and TRBJ1-4, is DTGVSQNPRHKITKRGQNVTFRCDPISEHNRLYWYRQTLGQGPEFLTYFQNEAQLEKSRLLSDRFSAERPKGSFSTLEIQRTEQGDSAMYLCASSLYPTGEKLFFGSGTQLSVL.

The CDR3 nucleotides are TGTGCCAGCAGTAAGGACGCGGGCAGGAGCTATAGCAATCAGCCCCAGCATTTT. Amino acids: CASSKDAGRSYSNQPQHF. This chain joins TRBV28 and TRBJ1-5; D gene ambiguous. V lost 5 bases and J 0 bases, leaving 20 bases between the germline ends. The CDR3 consists of 18 residues. Per the germline V gene, CDR1 is MDHEN and CDR2 is SYDVKM.

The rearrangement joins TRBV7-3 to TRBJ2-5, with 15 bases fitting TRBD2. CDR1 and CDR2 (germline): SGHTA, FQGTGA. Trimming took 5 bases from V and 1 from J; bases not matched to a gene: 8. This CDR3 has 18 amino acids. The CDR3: CASSEGLAGGGSQETQYF. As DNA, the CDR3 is TGTGCCAGCAGCGAGGGACTAGCGGGGGGCGGTTCCCAAGAGACCCAGTACTTC.

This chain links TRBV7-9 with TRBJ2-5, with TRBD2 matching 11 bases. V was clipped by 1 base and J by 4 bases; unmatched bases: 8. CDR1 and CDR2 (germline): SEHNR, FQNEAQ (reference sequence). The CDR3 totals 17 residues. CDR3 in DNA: TGTGCCAGCAGCTTAGGGGTAGCGGGGGGGCCAGGAGAGACCCAGTACTTC. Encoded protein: CASSLGVAGGPGETQYF.

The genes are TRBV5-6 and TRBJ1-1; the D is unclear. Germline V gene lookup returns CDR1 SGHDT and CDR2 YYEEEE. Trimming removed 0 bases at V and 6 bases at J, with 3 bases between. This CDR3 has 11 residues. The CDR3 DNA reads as TGTGCCAGCAGCTTGGGCCCTGAAGCTTTCTTT. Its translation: CASSLGPEAFF.

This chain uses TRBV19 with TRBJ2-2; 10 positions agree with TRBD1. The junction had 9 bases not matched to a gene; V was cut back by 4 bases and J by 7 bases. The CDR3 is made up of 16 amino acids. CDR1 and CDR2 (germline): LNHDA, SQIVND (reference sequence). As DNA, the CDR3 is TGTGCCAGTAGTAACAACGGGACAGGGGTTATCGGGGAGCTGTTTTTT. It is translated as CASSNNGTGVIGELFF.

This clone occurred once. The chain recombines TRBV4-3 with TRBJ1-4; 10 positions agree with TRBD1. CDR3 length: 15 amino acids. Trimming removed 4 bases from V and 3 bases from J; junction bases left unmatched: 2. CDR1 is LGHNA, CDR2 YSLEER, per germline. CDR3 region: CASSRDRGSNEKLFF. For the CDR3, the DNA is TGCGCCAGCAGCCGGGACAGGGGATCTAATGAAAAACTGTTTTTT.

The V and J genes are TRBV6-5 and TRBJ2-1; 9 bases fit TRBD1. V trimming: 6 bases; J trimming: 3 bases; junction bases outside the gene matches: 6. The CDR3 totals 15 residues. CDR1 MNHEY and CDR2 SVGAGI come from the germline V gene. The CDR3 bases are TGTGCCAGCAGAGGATCGGACAGGGGCTACAATGAGCAGTTCTTC. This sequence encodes CASRGSDRGYNEQFF.

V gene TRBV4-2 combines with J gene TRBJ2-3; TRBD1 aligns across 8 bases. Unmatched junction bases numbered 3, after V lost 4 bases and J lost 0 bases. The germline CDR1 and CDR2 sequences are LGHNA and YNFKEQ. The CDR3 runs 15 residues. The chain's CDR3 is CASSPGQVSTDTQYF. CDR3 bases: TGTGCCAGCAGCCCGGGACAGGTTAGCACAGATACGCAGTATTTT.

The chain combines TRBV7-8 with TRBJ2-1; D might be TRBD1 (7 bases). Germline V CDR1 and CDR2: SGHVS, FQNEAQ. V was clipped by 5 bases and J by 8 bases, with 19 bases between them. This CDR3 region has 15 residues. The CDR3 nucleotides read TGTGCCAGCAGCCCTAGCGCCACAGGGGCCCATGAGCAGTTCTTC. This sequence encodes CASSPSATGAHEQFF.